The clone carrying this T cell receptor (beta chain) was counted a few times. Trimming pared 6 bases from V and 1 base from J, leaving 12 bases between. This CDR3 has 13 amino acids. Germline V CDR1 and CDR2: DFQATT, SNEGSKA (reference sequence). These data belong to a study of T-cell reconstitution after alpha-beta-depleted transplantation in children. Using unique molecular identifiers, the investigators prepared the TCRbeta library. TCRdb analysed the PCR reads with MiXCR anew, one entry per CDR3 protein. The sample gives 220,000 or so distinct CDR3 sequences, roughly 7.7% of which show up once; about 6.4% is in the top ten.

The chain recombines TRBV20-1 with TRBJ1-1; the D gene is possibly TRBD1 (6 bases). This sequence originates from a male patient younger than 18 who had a stem cell transplant for acute lymphoblastic leukemia, so the T cells may come from the graft donor. Sequencing was performed on PBMCs, mostly from graft donor cells, taken 180 days after TCRalphabeta/CD19-depleted stem cell transplant. The CDR3 coding sequence is TGCAGTGCACAGGGTGGGTGGAACACTGAAGCTTTCTTT. Its protein product is CSAQGGWNTEAFF.